One sample yielded the 31 T cell receptor beta chains listed below, sequenced in a study of CD8 T cells in ankylosing spondylitis. Study-level findings and limits: Several highly homologous variants made up a TCR beta motif, and this motif appeared characteristic of ankylosing spondylitis blood.

These receptors are not linked to any known antigen. TCRdb fed the 5' RACE reads into MiXCR, producing one record per CDR3 protein. Of a few hundred thousand distinct CDR3 sequences in the sample, about 13% were seen once. The sample comprised blood, either unsorted or a sorted T cell fraction (not recorded which). The receptors derive from a male donor with ankylosing spondylitis.

The table lists this clonotype with a few counts. The chain uses TRBV4-2 and TRBJ1-1, with D perhaps matching TRBD1 (5 bases). The CDR3 consists of 15 residues. V was pared by 4 bases and J by 3 bases, with 15 bases between. CDR1 and CDR2 (germline): LGHNA, YNFKEQ. The CDR3 nucleotides are TGTGCCAGCAGCCCCGAAGCCGGGGCGGACACTGAAGCTTTCTTT. It translates to CASSPEAGADTEAFF.

This clonotype was counted a few times. The chain is built from TRBV12-3 or TRBV12-4 and TRBJ2-1, with 9 bases lining up with TRBD2. V dropped 6 bases and J dropped 6; count of bases not matched to a gene: 9. The CDR3 is made up of 15 amino acids. The CDR3 DNA is TGTGCCAGCAGGCCCCGGGGTAGCGGGAGCAATGAGCAGTTCTTC. It encodes CASRPRGSGSNEQFF.

This chain joins TRBV6-2 or TRBV6-3 and TRBJ1-1; D may be TRBD1 (5 bases). V gave up 0 bases and J gave up 4 bases, with 12 bases separating them. Germline V gives CDR1 MNHEY, CDR2 SVGEGT. This CDR3 has 15 amino acids. The CDR3 nucleotides are TGTGCCAGCAGTTACTCGGTCGGGGGAGGCACTGAAGCTTTCTTT. This translates into CASSYSVGGGTEAFF.

This clonotype was observed a few times. Here the CDR3 DNA reads TGTGCCAGCAGCCAAGGTCTAGGGAAATGGGGGGAGCTGTTTTTT. Translation: CASSQGLGKWGELFF. The V and J genes are TRBV3-1 and TRBJ2-2; D gene unclear. The V gene's germline CDR1 is LGHDT and CDR2 YNNKEL (reference sequence). This CDR3 spans 15 amino acids. Trimming pared 1 base from V and 8 bases from J, leaving 14 bases between.

Many counts were recorded for this clonotype. The chain employs TRBV20-1 and TRBJ2-7, with 9 bases aligning to TRBD2. Germline-derived CDR1 and CDR2 are DFQATT and SNEGSKA (reference sequence). The CDR3 totals 16 residues. Trimming at V came to 1 base and at J to 0 bases, leaving 7 bases not matched to a gene. CDR3 in amino acids: CSARVLRAGGSYEQYF. For the CDR3, the DNA is TGCAGTGCTAGAGTCCTTCGAGCGGGAGGCTCCTACGAGCAGTACTTC.

The rearrangement joins TRBV9 to TRBJ2-3; tentative D call: TRBD2 (6 bases). V was trimmed by 6 bases and J by 1 base, leaving 9 bases between them. CDR1 is SGDLS and CDR2 is YYNGEE in the germline V gene. CDR3 length equals 13 residues. The DNA of the CDR3 is TGTGCCAGCAAGGCTAGCGGCACAGATACGCAGTATTTT. This encodes CASKASGTDTQYF.

This clonotype appeared many times. The chain links TRBV20-1 to TRBJ2-1; D might be TRBD2 (8 bases). The germline V gene has CDR1 DFQATT and CDR2 SNEGSKA (reference sequence). The CDR3 runs 14 residues. V gave up 6 bases and J gave up 6 bases, with 18 bases separating them. CDR3 sequence (DNA): TGCAGTGCCCCGGGGGGGGACAGAATCAATGAGCAGTTCTTC. It is translated as CSAPGGDRINEQFF.

J is TRBJ1-2 and V is TRBV2, with no clear D. Per germline, CDR1 SNHLY and CDR2 FYNNEI. This CDR3 comprises 14 residues. V was clipped by 5 bases and J by 4 bases, with 14 bases between them. The CDR3 region is CASSQDLGIYGYTF. The CDR3 bases are TGTGCCAGCAGTCAAGATCTAGGGATCTATGGCTACACCTTC.

The V call is TRBV20-1, the J call TRBJ2-1; TRBD2 agrees at 8 bases. With V trimmed by 1 base and J by 5 bases, 7 bases remained unmatched. The CDR3 is made up of 15 amino acids. CDR1 and CDR2 from the germline V gene are DFQATT and SNEGSKA (reference sequence). The CDR3 DNA follows: TGCAGTGCTAGAGGGGGAGCGGGAGTCGACAATGAGCAGTTCTTC. This translates into CSARGGAGVDNEQFF.

In its sample, this clonotype was seen a few times. The chain uses TRBV20-1 and TRBJ1-1; maybe TRBD1 (6 bases). The V gene lost 1 base and the J gene lost 1 base, with 13 bases spanning the gap. The CDR3 consists of 15 residues. Looked up from germline, CDR1 is DFQATT and CDR2 is SNEGSKA (reference sequence). This chain's CDR3 is CSARGADSSNTEAFF. In DNA, the CDR3 is TGCAGTGCTAGAGGGGCGGACAGTTCGAACACTGAAGCTTTCTTT.

This sequence joins TRBV30 and TRBJ1-1; TRBD1 might be the D (6 bases). The V gene lost 0 bases and the J gene lost 5 bases, with 16 bases spanning the gap. Germline V CDR1 and CDR2: GTSNPN, SVGIG (reference sequence). CDR3 length: 15 residues. CDR3 in amino acids: CAWSVLERGETEAFF. DNA of the CDR3: TGTGCCTGGAGTGTACTTGAAAGGGGGGAAACTGAAGCTTTCTTT.

This clonotype has at least ten counts. The genes are TRBV5-1 and TRBJ2-4; TRBD1 agrees at 8 bases. Germline loops: CDR1 SGHRS, CDR2 YFSETQ. The ends lost 5 bases at V and 15 bases at J; junction bases unmatched: 10. The CDR3 spans 12 residues. DNA for the CDR3: TGCGCCAGCAGTTTCGACAGGGGATTGACGTACTTC. Translation gives CASSFDRGLTYF. The complete variable domain, with remaining parts taken from reference TRBV5-1 and TRBJ2-4, reads KAGVTQTPRYLIKTRGQQVTLSCSPISGHRSVSWYQQTPGQGLQFLFEYFSETQRNKGNFPGRFSGRQFSNSRSEMNVSTLELGDSALYLCASSFDRGLTYFGAGTRLSVL.

There are a few counts of this clonotype. The V gene is TRBV20-1, the J gene TRBJ1-1; D is unclear. Germline V CDR1 and CDR2: DFQATT, SNEGSKA (reference sequence). The CDR3 extends over 12 amino acids. Trimming shortened V by 5 bases and J by 4 bases, and 11 bases separated the two germline ends. Here the CDR3 DNA reads TGCAGTGCTCGGACCCTATTCACTGAAGCTTTCTTT. Encoded protein: CSARTLFTEAFF.

This clonotype was recorded at least ten times. The chain combines TRBV5-1 with TRBJ2-1; 8 nucleotides agree with TRBD2. CDR3 length: 16 residues. Trimming at V came to 0 bases and at J to 1 base, leaving 3 bases not matched to a gene. The germline V gene has CDR1 SGHRS and CDR2 YFSETQ. The CDR3 bases are TGCGCCAGCAGCTTGGTGGTAGCGGGATCCTACAATGAGCAGTTCTTC. Translation gives CASSLVVAGSYNEQFF.

This clonotype was seen only a few times. This chain connects TRBV15 to TRBJ2-1; D is perhaps TRBD2 (6 bases). The V end lost 1 base, the J end lost 9 bases, and 13 bases lay between the germline ends. The CDR3 runs to 14 residues. CDR1 and CDR2 from the germline V gene are LNHNV and YYDKDF (reference sequence). CDR3 amino acids: CATSRAPGLGEQFF. As DNA, the CDR3 is TGTGCCACCAGCAGAGCCCCGGGACTTGGTGAGCAGTTCTTC.

This clonotype was observed many times. The gene calls are TRBV10-3 and TRBJ2-7, with TRBD2 identical over 16 bases. The CDR3 has 17 amino acids. CDR1 ENHRY and CDR2 SYGVKD come from the germline V gene. V shed 0 bases and J 7 bases; nucleotides not matched to a gene: 6. In nucleotides, the CDR3 is TGTGCCATCAGTGAGTCTAAGGGACTAGCGGGAGGGGAAGAGCAGTACGTC. Translating it yields CAISESKGLAGGEEQYV.

This clonotype was seen many times. The CDR3 nucleotides read TGCAGTGCTAGTCGTGGGAGGGCGGGGAATGAGCAGTTCTTC. Its translation: CSASRGRAGNEQFF. The V call is TRBV20-1, the J call TRBJ2-1; 7 bases fit TRBD2. The CDR3 contains 14 residues. Germline assignment: CDR1 DFQATT and CDR2 SNEGSKA (reference sequence). J gave up 7 bases and V 3 bases, and 9 bases lay outside the gene matches.

CDR3: CSALLAGPYEQFF. For the CDR3, the DNA is TGCAGCGCCTTACTAGCGGGGCCCTATGAGCAGTTCTTC. The chain is built from TRBV29-1 and TRBJ2-1; 10 bases are a match to TRBD2. The CDR3 covers 13 residues. CDR1 and CDR2 (germline): SQVTM, ANQGSEA. With V trimmed by 7 bases and J by 8 bases, 8 bases remained unmatched.

The rearrangement joins TRBV6-2 or TRBV6-3 to TRBJ2-1; TRBD1 is a possible D gene (5 bases). Trimming took off 7 bases at V and 3 bases at J, with 16 bases between the two ends. Germline values: CDR1 MNHEY, CDR2 SVGEGT. This CDR3 region has 15 residues. The CDR3 is CASIRDSGDYNEQFF. The CDR3, as DNA: TGTGCCAGCATTCGAGACAGTGGGGACTACAATGAGCAGTTCTTC.

This sequence joins TRBV5-1 and TRBJ1-4, with D hard to call. The CDR3 has 15 residues. Germline assignment: CDR1 SGHRS and CDR2 YFSETQ. Trimming removed 0 bases from V and 1 base from J, with 7 bases in between. The CDR3, as DNA: TGCGCCAGCAGCTTGGAGCTAGGAACTAATGAAAAACTGTTTTTT. It is translated as CASSLELGTNEKLFF. Combining the CDR3 with reference TRBV5-1 and TRBJ1-4 gives the whole variable domain KAGVTQTPRYLIKTRGQQVTLSCSPISGHRSVSWYQQTPGQGLQFLFEYFSETQRNKGNFPGRFSGRQFSNSRSEMNVSTLELGDSALYLCASSLELGTNEKLFFGSGTQLSVL.

J is TRBJ2-7 and V is TRBV20-1; 9 bases are shared with TRBD2. The germline CDR1 and CDR2 sequences are DFQATT and SNEGSKA (reference sequence). Trimming cost V 6 bases and J 0 bases; bases outside gene matches: 3. The CDR3 totals 13 residues. The CDR3 loop is CSASGGSSYEQYF. CDR3 coding DNA: TGCAGTGCGAGCGGGGGGAGCTCCTACGAGCAGTACTTC.

This clonotype was picked up a small number of times. V gene TRBV29-1 combines with J gene TRBJ2-1; 10 nucleotides align to TRBD1. The CDR3 contains 15 residues. CDR1 and CDR2 (germline): SQVTM, ANQGSEA. J lost 1 base, V lost 7 bases, and 7 bases had no gene match. CDR3 loop: CSALDRGQSYNEQFF. CDR3 DNA: TGCAGCGCCCTAGACAGGGGGCAATCCTACAATGAGCAGTTCTTC.

The table lists this clonotype with a few counts. The chain has TRBV11-1 and TRBJ2-7; TRBD1 matches at 7 bases. The junction had 17 bases not matched to a gene; V was cut back by 2 bases and J by 1 base. CDR1 and CDR2 from the germline V gene are SGHAT and FQDESV (reference sequence). The CDR3 has 19 residues. CDR3 nucleotide sequence: TGTGCCAGCAGCTTAAAAGGGGGCCCGATTCCAGGCAGATCCTACGAGCAGTACTTC. Amino acids: CASSLKGGPIPGRSYEQYF.

This clonotype was seen ten or more times. CDR3 sequence reads: CASSLGLSFNEQFF. The CDR3 DNA sequence: TGTGCCAGCAGCTTAGGTCTTAGTTTCAATGAGCAGTTCTTC. This chain connects TRBV7-9 to TRBJ2-1; no clear D. This CDR3 spans 14 amino acids. V was trimmed by 1 base and J by 6 bases, leaving 10 bases between them. Germline CDR1 reads SEHNR; CDR2 reads FQNEAQ (reference sequence).

This clonotype was observed many times. V gene TRBV12-3 or TRBV12-4 combines with J gene TRBJ2-5; unclear D gene. The CDR3 has 11 residues. V was trimmed by 6 bases and J by 3 bases, leaving 5 bases between them. CDR3 nucleotides: TGTGCCAGCAGCAACAAAGAGACCCAGTACTTC. Protein product: CASSNKETQYF.

The chain couples TRBV5-4 to TRBJ1-4, with 9 bases that match TRBD1. Trimming at V came to 4 bases and at J to 5 bases, leaving 6 bases not matched to a gene. CDR1 and CDR2 from the germline V gene are SGHNT and YYREEE (reference sequence). This CDR3 is 15 amino acids long. In nucleotides, the CDR3 is TGTGCCAGCAGCAACCAGGACAGGGGAAATGAAAAACTGTTTTTT. The encoded protein is CASSNQDRGNEKLFF.

The chain uses TRBV7-2 and TRBJ1-5; 7 bases map to TRBD1. V lost 5 bases and J lost 7; bases outside the gene matches: 5. The CDR3 runs 13 residues. Per germline, CDR1 SGHTA and CDR2 FQGNSA. CDR3 bases: TGTGCCAGCAGCGCAGACAGGGCCCAGCCCCAGCATTTT. Translated: CASSADRAQPQHF.

The chain links TRBV4-1 to TRBJ2-3, with D possibly TRBD1 on 6 matching bases. This CDR3 has 15 residues. The ends were cut back, 6 bases at V and 0 bases at J, with 13 bases in the middle. The germline gives CDR1 MGHRA, CDR2 YSYEKL. In DNA, the CDR3 is TGCGCCAGCAGGAACAGGGCCGTTAGCACAGATACGCAGTATTTT. It yields the protein CASRNRAVSTDTQYF.

This clonotype was seen only a few times. The CDR3 region has the DNA TGTGCCAGCAGCGGACAGGGGGCTACTGAAGCTTTCTTT. Protein sequence: CASSGQGATEAFF. The V gene is TRBV7-2, the J gene TRBJ1-1; 11 bases match TRBD1. V lost 5 bases and J lost 5; bases outside the gene matches: 1. CDR3 length: 13 residues. CDR1 is SGHTA and CDR2 is FQGNSA in the germline V gene.

The V call is TRBV30, the J call TRBJ1-4; 8 bases fit TRBD1. In germline, CDR1 is GTSNPN, CDR2 SVGIG (reference sequence). After removal of 1 base from V and 4 bases from J, the junction contained 5 bases not matched to a gene. The CDR3 contains 15 residues. The chain's CDR3 is CAWSAGGAGNEKLFF. CDR3 DNA sequence: TGTGCCTGGAGTGCAGGGGGCGCGGGTAATGAAAAACTGTTTTTT.

The rearrangement joins TRBV29-1 to TRBJ2-3; 9 bases match TRBD1. This CDR3 is 14 amino acids long. J lost 5 bases, V lost 3 bases, and 6 bases had no gene match. Germline assignment: CDR1 SQVTM and CDR2 ANQGSEA. CDR3 sequence: CSVEAGQGGDTQYF. CDR3 coding DNA: TGCAGCGTTGAGGCGGGACAGGGAGGAGATACGCAGTATTTT.